The next 27 T cell receptor beta chains were all read from a single sample in a study of T cells in Graves' hyperthyroidism and ophthalmopathy. It was RNA transcripts that yielded the amplified TCR beta CDR3 regions. In the first-round RT-PCR of the TCR CDR3, the HTBI primer set was used. TCRdb reanalysed the multiplex PCR reads using MiXCR and keeps one entry per CDR3 protein. The data contain around 97,000 distinct CDR3 sequences, less than 55% of them singletons. Specimen: blood. These receptors came from a man in his forties with Graves' hyperthyroidism.

This clonotype was seen repeatedly, ten times or more. The chain links TRBV7-3 to TRBJ2-2; the D gene is possibly TRBD2 (6 bases). The CDR3 spans 17 residues. CDR1 and CDR2 (germline): SGHTA, FQGTGA. Trimming removed 4 bases from V and 4 bases from J, with 19 bases in between. The CDR3 sequence: CASSSGFGGGATGELFF. CDR3 coding DNA: TGTGCCAGCAGCTCCGGATTCGGAGGAGGGGCCACCGGGGAGCTGTTTTTT.

Many counts were recorded for this clonotype. The chain uses TRBV2 and TRBJ1-3; 8 bases align to TRBD1. The CDR3 sequence is 16 residues long. J gave up 1 base and V 3 bases, and 5 bases lay outside the gene matches. Germline V gene data show CDR1 as SNHLY and CDR2 as FYNNEI. CDR3 loop: CASSDGQGWSGNTIYF. CDR3 DNA sequence: TGTGCCAGCAGTGACGGACAGGGTTGGTCTGGAAACACCATATATTTT.

This clonotype was observed a single time. The DNA is left out, because the CDR3 cannot be placed on it with certainty; the CDR3 is given as TCRdb lists it. This chain's CDR3 is CASSVGVGSYVPTF. The chain joins TRBV9 to TRBJ2-6. From germline, CDR1 is SGDLS and CDR2 YYNGEE. The CDR3 is 14 amino acids in total, end residues counted.

This clonotype was detected only a few times. J is TRBJ2-7 and V is TRBV12-5; tentative D call: TRBD1 (5 bases). Trimming cost V 0 bases and J 5 bases, with 14 bases left between them. This CDR3 has 15 amino acids. CDR1 LGHNT and CDR2 FRNRAP come from the germline V gene. The DNA of the CDR3 is TGTGCTAGTGGTTTGGTAAAAGGGGTTTCCCACGAGCAGTACTTC. Translating gives CASGLVKGVSHEQYF.

This clonotype was seen a few times. This chain uses TRBV15 with TRBJ2-6; D gene uncertain. Trimming left V 2 bases short and J 0 bases short, with 5 bases between. The CDR3 runs 15 residues. Germline CDR1 is LNHNV and CDR2 is YYDKDF (reference sequence). Here the CDR3 reads CATSRRSSGANVLTF. CDR3 DNA sequence: TGTGCCACCAGCAGACGGTCCTCTGGGGCCAACGTCCTGACTTTC.

The gene calls are TRBV2 and TRBJ1-6; TRBD1 matches at 7 bases. The V and J ends lost 8 bases and 4 bases, in that order; junction bases with no gene match: 11. The CDR3 spans 16 residues. Per the germline V gene, CDR1 is SNHLY and CDR2 is FYNNEI. The chain's CDR3 is CASSREGTDYNSPLHF. The CDR3 DNA reads TGTGCCAGCTCCCGGGAGGGGACAGATTATAATTCACCCCTCCACTTT. The full variable domain, its missing parts supplied by reference TRBV2 and TRBJ1-6, is EPEVTQTPSHQVTQMGQEVILRCVPISNHLYFYWYRQILGQKVEFLVSFYNNEISEKSEIFDDQFSVERPDGSNFTLKIRSTKLEDSAMYFCASSREGTDYNSPLHFGNGTRLTVT.

This clonotype was seen ten or more times. This rearrangement joins TRBV11-2 to TRBJ2-1, with TRBD2 as a possible D gene (6 bases). Trimming left V 2 bases short and J 4 bases short, with 15 bases between. The V gene's germline CDR1 is SGHAT and CDR2 FQNNGV. The CDR3 extends over 16 amino acids. The CDR3 nucleotides are TGTGCCAGCAGCTTAAACGTTGGACTACAATACAATGAGCAGTTCTTC. Translated, it gives CASSLNVGLQYNEQFF. The full variable domain, with the rest looked up from reference TRBV11-2 and TRBJ2-1, is EAGVAQSPRYKIIEKRQSVAFWCNPISGHATLYWYQQILGQGPKLLIQFQNNGVVDDSQLPKDRFSAERLKGVDSTLKIQPAKLEDSAVYLCASSLNVGLQYNEQFFGPGTRLTVL.

As to this clonotype: The CDR3 ends on some other residue instead of the conserved phenylalanine or tryptophan, so this is likely a read error. This chain joins TRBV20-1 and TRBJ1-1; 10 nucleotides match TRBD1. J lost 6 bases, V lost 6 bases, and 7 bases had no gene match. The CDR3 totals 13 residues. Germline V gene data show CDR1 as DFQATT and CDR2 as SNEGSKA (reference sequence). CDR3 coding DNA: TGCAGTGCAAGGGGACAGGGGCGCTCTGAAGCTTTCCTT. This gives the protein CSARGQGRSEAFL.

Details on this clonotype: Likely a read error: the CDR3 ends without its conserved phenylalanine or tryptophan. No DNA is shown, since the ends of the CDR3 on it are uncertain; the CDR3 is the one TCRdb lists. CDR3 residues: CSVDQGETGELFY. The rearrangement uses TRBV29-1 and TRBJ2-2; TRBD1, as called in the table, went unchecked against the DNA. The CDR3 is 13 residues long, ends included. Germline V lookup: CDR1 SQVTM, CDR2 ANQGSEA.

The chain recombines TRBV20-1 with TRBJ2-3, with D tentatively TRBD1 or TRBD2 (5 bases each). Germline V gene lookup returns CDR1 DFQATT and CDR2 SNEGSKA (reference sequence). This CDR3 spans 14 amino acids. Trimming took 6 bases from V and 0 from J, leaving 13 bases between them. The CDR3 reads CSARDGNSTDTQYF. CDR3 DNA: TGCAGTGCCCGGGACGGTAATAGCACAGATACGCAGTATTTT.

This clonotype was seen at least ten times. The chain carries TRBV20-1 and TRBJ1-1; perhaps TRBD1 as D (6 bases). CDR1 and CDR2 from the germline V gene are DFQATT and SNEGSKA (reference sequence). V was pared by 8 bases and J by 3 bases, with 19 bases between. This CDR3 contains 14 residues. Here the CDR3 reads CSFPRRGRDTEAFF. Here the CDR3 DNA reads TGCAGTTTTCCCCGGCGGGGGCGGGACACTGAAGCTTTCTTT.

This clonotype was recorded many times. This chain connects TRBV20-1 to TRBJ1-1; no firm D call. V was shortened by 1 base and J by 2 bases, with 11 bases between the two germline ends. The germline CDR1 and CDR2 sequences are DFQATT and SNEGSKA (reference sequence). The CDR3 consists of 14 residues. The CDR3 sequence: CSARVAPINTEAFF. CDR3 coding DNA: TGCAGTGCTAGAGTAGCACCCATAAACACTGAAGCTTTCTTT.

The chain has TRBV10-2 and TRBJ2-1; the D is unclear. This CDR3 has 15 residues. V shed 0 bases and J shed 0 bases, with 6 bases lying between them. CDR1 and CDR2 from the germline V gene are WSHSY and SAAADI. Here the CDR3 DNA reads TGCGCCAGCAGTGAGTCGGGTAGCTCCTACAATGAGCAGTTCTTC. Residues: CASSESGSSYNEQFF.

This clonotype was counted many times. The chain carries TRBV19 and TRBJ1-1, with 8 bases aligning to TRBD1. The CDR3 length is 15 residues. Germline-derived CDR1 and CDR2 are LNHDA and SQIVND (reference sequence). V lost 4 bases, J lost 1 base, and 5 bases stayed unmatched. As DNA, the CDR3 is TGTGCCAGTAGTACAGGGGGCATGCGGAACACTGAAGCTTTCTTT. Its protein product is CASSTGGMRNTEAFF.

Concerning this clonotype: A much larger clone differs from this one at a single base, so this may be a read error. The CDR3 end shows no conserved phenylalanine or tryptophan, and so a read error is likely. The gene calls are TRBV12-3 or TRBV12-4 and TRBJ1-5; no firm D call. The ends were cut back, 3 bases at V and 0 bases at J, with 15 bases in the middle. The CDR3 spans 17 residues. The CDR3: CASSFSSPGYSNQPQHS. DNA of the CDR3: TGTGCCAGCAGTTTTAGCTCCCCCGGCTATAGCAATCAGCCCCAGCATTCT.

Only one count was recorded for this clonotype. It is likely a read error, because the conserved phenylalanine at the end of the CDR3 is missing. The V and J genes are TRBV7-7 and TRBJ2-5; the match to TRBD1 covers 9 bases. Looked up from germline, CDR1 is SSHAT and CDR2 is FNYEAQ (reference sequence). The CDR3 spans 14 residues. CDR3 region: CASSLQGASETQYV. In DNA form, the CDR3 reads TGTGCTAGCAGCCTACAGGGGGCATCAGAGACCCAGTACGTC.

This clonotype was counted at least ten times. V gene TRBV10-3 combines with J gene TRBJ2-3; D is unresolved. The CDR3 is made up of 11 amino acids. V was trimmed by 10 bases and J by 2 bases, leaving 7 bases between them. Per germline, CDR1 ENHRY and CDR2 SYGVKD. Here the CDR3 reads CATSLTDTQYF. The CDR3 nucleotides are TGTGCCACCTCTCTCACAGATACGCAGTATTTT.

CDR3 amino acids: CATSGGGGNNEQFF. In DNA, the CDR3 is TGTGCCACCAGTGGGGGAGGTGGAAACAATGAGCAGTTCTTC. V and J are TRBV24-1 and TRBJ2-1; a weak D match, TRBD2 (6 bases). The V end was cut by 5 bases, the J end by 5 bases, with 12 bases between. Germline assignment: CDR1 KGHDR and CDR2 SFDVKD. The CDR3 spans 14 residues.

This chain connects TRBV20-1 to TRBJ2-7; 8 nucleotides agree with TRBD2. Germline V gives CDR1 DFQATT, CDR2 SNEGSKA (reference sequence). The CDR3 is made up of 16 amino acids. V lost 1 base and J lost 0; bases outside the gene matches: 8. The CDR3 reads CSARVVGGRNSYEQYF. CDR3 nucleotides: TGCAGTGCTAGAGTCGTTGGCGGGAGGAACTCCTACGAGCAGTACTTC.

This clonotype was seen at least ten times. The chain employs TRBV24-1 and TRBJ2-7; 9 nucleotides agree with TRBD1. CDR1 is KGHDR and CDR2 is SFDVKD in the germline V gene. The CDR3 contains 12 residues. With 9 bases clipped from V and 7 bases from J, the junction kept 6 bases outside the gene matches. This CDR3 reads CATQGQGIEQYF. CDR3 DNA sequence: TGTGCCACCCAGGGACAGGGAATTGAGCAGTACTTC.

A remark on this clonotype: A much larger clone lies a single base off, so this may be a read error. The rearrangement uses TRBV6-1 and TRBJ2-1, with 7 nucleotides matching TRBD1. The CDR3 has 12 residues. Germline trimming cut 10 bases from V and 7 bases from J; bases unmatched to any gene: 7. Germline assignment: CDR1 MNHNS and CDR2 SASEGT. CDR3 in amino acids: CAIKQGQNEQFF. The CDR3 DNA reads TGTGCCATCAAACAGGGGCAGAATGAGCAGTTCTTC.

V and J are TRBV11-2 and TRBJ2-7; 10 bases are shared with TRBD1. Germline V CDR1 and CDR2: SGHAT, FQNNGV. Trimming removed 1 base from V and 1 base from J; junction bases left unmatched: 4. The CDR3 has 16 amino acids. The CDR3 bases are TGTGCCAGCAGCTTAGTGGGGACAGGGGTTTCCTACGAGCAGTACTTC. It is translated as CASSLVGTGVSYEQYF. Full variable domain (missing parts from reference TRBV11-2 and TRBJ2-7): EAGVAQSPRYKIIEKRQSVAFWCNPISGHATLYWYQQILGQGPKLLIQFQNNGVVDDSQLPKDRFSAERLKGVDSTLKIQPAKLEDSAVYLCASSLVGTGVSYEQYFGPGTRLTVT.

The sample holds many counts of this clonotype. The J gene is TRBJ1-2, the V gene TRBV2, with TRBD1 as a possible D gene (6 bases). Trimming removed 5 bases from V and 4 bases from J, with 11 bases in between. The CDR3 totals 13 residues. Germline lookup yields CDR1 SNHLY and CDR2 FYNNEI. CDR3 in amino acids: CASSKGDSYGYTF. In DNA form, the CDR3 reads TGTGCCAGCAGTAAGGGGGATAGCTATGGCTACACCTTC. The full variable domain, in which reference TRBV2 and TRBJ1-2 provide the parts outside the CDR3, is EPEVTQTPSHQVTQMGQEVILRCVPISNHLYFYWYRQILGQKVEFLVSFYNNEISEKSEIFDDQFSVERPDGSNFTLKIRSTKLEDSAMYFCASSKGDSYGYTFGSGTRLTVV.

The gene calls are TRBV11-3 and TRBJ2-1; 13 nucleotides match TRBD2. In germline, CDR1 is SGHNT, CDR2 YENEEA. This CDR3 contains 18 residues. V shed 3 bases and J 0 bases; nucleotides not matched to a gene: 5. The CDR3 nucleotides are TGTGCCAGCAGCTTTTCGAGGACTAGCGGGGGCTCCTACAATGAGCAGTTCTTC. This gives the protein CASSFSRTSGGSYNEQFF. The full variable domain, in which reference TRBV11-3 and TRBJ2-1 provide the parts outside the CDR3, is EAGVVQSPRYKIIEKKQPVAFWCNPISGHNTLYWYLQNLGQGPELLIRYENEEAVDDSQLPKDRFSAERLKGVDSTLKIQPAELGDSAVYLCASSFSRTSGGSYNEQFFGPGTRLTVL.

Comment on this clonotype: The junction and the germline gene differ at one end; a read error may be behind it. This chain joins TRBV12-5 and TRBJ1-1, with D uncertain. CDR3 length: 13 residues. CDR1 and CDR2 from the germline V gene are LGHNT and FRNRAP. CDR3 region: CASGSELNTEAFF. The CDR3 DNA reads as TGTGCTAGTGGTTCGGAGTTAAACACGGAAGCTTTCTTT.

Ten or more counts support this clonotype. The chain recombines TRBV7-6 with TRBJ2-7; D gene ambiguous. V lost 8 bases, J lost 0 bases, and 8 bases lay in between. CDR3 length: 12 residues. The germline CDR1 and CDR2 sequences are SGHVS and FNYEAQ. The CDR3 DNA sequence: TGTGCCAGCGGGTGGAACTCCTACGAGCAGTACTTC. It codes for CASGWNSYEQYF.

This clonotype appeared many times. The chain uses TRBV12-3 or TRBV12-4 and TRBJ2-7, with D maybe TRBD2 (5 bases). V was trimmed by 3 bases and J by 2 bases, leaving 11 bases between them. There are 14 residues in the CDR3. DNA for the CDR3: TGTGCCAGCAGTTTTGGCGGGCCCCCCTACGAGCAGTACTTC. The encoded protein is CASSFGGPPYEQYF.